Following are 27 T cell receptor beta chains from one sample sequenced in a study of blood T cell repertoires in COVID-19. Clones were sequenced by immunoSEQ multiplex PCR, and TCRdb holds only the in-frame ones, with some missing. Of about 34,000 clones listed, roughly 80% are singletons. The sample consisted of peripheral blood. Every receptor here comes from a man aged 65 to 79 with COVID-19, enrolled during active disease.

CDR3 coding DNA: TGCGCCAGCAGCTTGGGGCGCGGGCGGGAGAGGGAGCAGTACTTC. It yields the protein CASSLGRGREREQYF. The J gene is TRBJ2-7, the V gene TRBV5-1; 7 nucleotides match TRBD2. The CDR3 is made up of 15 amino acids. V shed 0 bases, J shed 7 bases, and the junction held 10 bases outside the gene matches. The germline V gene encodes CDR1 SGHRS and CDR2 YFSETQ.

This chain uses TRBV3-1 (or the pseudogene TRBV3-2) with TRBJ1-1; no firm D call. In germline, CDR1 is LGHDT, CDR2 YNNKEL (reference sequence). V lost 1 base and J 3 bases, leaving 9 bases between the germline ends. CDR3 size: 14 residues. Written as DNA, the CDR3 is TGTGCCAGCAGCCAAGTGGGCGGGTACACTGAAGCTTTCTTT. Protein product: CASSQVGGYTEAFF.

This clone was detected once. The chain uses TRBV20-1 and TRBJ2-1; 10 bases match TRBD2. CDR1 DFQATT and CDR2 SNEGSKA come from the germline V gene (reference sequence). CDR3 length: 14 residues. V lost 3 bases to trimming and J lost 5 bases; unmatched junction nucleotides: 4. CDR3 DNA sequence: TGCAGTGCTAGTAAACTAGCGGGACACAATGAGCAGTTCTTC. Residues: CSASKLAGHNEQFF.

J is TRBJ2-3 and V is TRBV7-2; D ambiguous. The CDR3 length is 13 residues. V lost 5 bases to trimming and J lost 2 bases, with 8 bases between them. The germline V gene has CDR1 SGHTA and CDR2 FQGNSA. The CDR3 protein is CASSPTATDTQYF. The CDR3 nucleotides read TGTGCCAGCAGCCCAACTGCCACAGATACGCAGTATTTT.

The chain has TRBV9 and TRBJ2-1; 9 bases align to TRBD2. After removal of 3 bases from V and 4 bases from J, the junction contained 8 bases not matched to a gene. The CDR3 covers 16 residues. CDR1 and CDR2 (germline): SGDLS, YYNGEE. CDR3 sequence reads: CASSALPGLAYNEQFF. The CDR3 coding sequence is TGTGCCAGCAGCGCGCTTCCGGGACTAGCTTACAATGAGCAGTTCTTC.

The rearrangement links TRBV27 to TRBJ1-2; D is perhaps TRBD1 (6 bases). Deletions cut 8 bases from V and 5 bases from J, with 33 bases between. This CDR3 is 19 amino acids long. Germline CDR1 and CDR2: MNHEY and SMNVEV (reference sequence). Here the CDR3 reads CASRPYHISFKQGQYGYTF. The CDR3, as DNA: TGTGCCAGCCGCCCTTACCACATATCGTTCAAACAGGGCCAATATGGCTACACCTTC.

This chain joins TRBV18 and TRBJ2-1, with a possible D match to TRBD1 (6 bases). CDR3 size: 14 residues. Germline CDR1 is KGHSH and CDR2 is LQKENI. Between the trimmed V and J ends, which lost 6 bases and 3 bases, there was a span of 12 bases. CDR3: CASSPGTHYNEQFF. For the CDR3, the DNA is TGTGCCAGCTCCCCCGGGACACACTACAATGAGCAGTTCTTC.

This clone was seen just once. This chain links TRBV6-2 or TRBV6-3 with TRBJ2-3, with D possibly being TRBD2 (5 bases). Trimming took 2 bases from V and 10 from J, leaving 10 bases between them. The CDR3 length is 12 residues. Germline CDR1 and CDR2: MNHEY and SVGEGT. CDR3 nucleotide sequence: TGTGCCAGCAGTTACGTGGGAGTGTCGCAGTATTTT. It codes for CASSYVGVSQYF.

V and J are TRBV7-6 and TRBJ1-1, with 7 bases matching TRBD1. The CDR3 length is 16 residues. Trimming removed 5 bases from V and 1 base from J; junction bases left unmatched: 10. Germline loops: CDR1 SGHVS, CDR2 FNYEAQ. The CDR3 sequence: CASSAAPGQPNTEAFF. The DNA for the CDR3 is TGTGCCAGCAGCGCAGCCCCGGGACAGCCGAACACTGAAGCTTTCTTT.

V is TRBV28 and J is TRBJ1-4; maybe TRBD1 (6 bases). The V gene lost 3 bases and the J gene lost 4 bases, with 12 bases spanning the gap. The CDR3 length is 15 residues. Germline assignment: CDR1 MDHEN and CDR2 SYDVKM. The CDR3 protein is CASSLDAGDNEKLFF. The DNA of the CDR3 is TGTGCCAGCAGTTTGGATGCAGGGGATAATGAAAAACTGTTTTTT.

V usage is TRBV7-9 and J usage is TRBJ2-7; tentative D call: TRBD2 (6 bases). Germline V gene lookup returns CDR1 SEHNR and CDR2 FQNEAQ (reference sequence). CDR3 length: 12 residues. The ends were cut back, 8 bases at V and 2 bases at J, with 10 bases in the middle. The CDR3 region is CASGQRAYEQYF. The CDR3 nucleotides are TGTGCCAGCGGGCAGCGGGCCTACGAGCAGTACTTC.

This chain connects TRBV7-8 to TRBJ1-5; D not resolved. CDR3 length: 17 residues. V was trimmed by 4 bases and J by 3 bases, leaving 19 bases between them. Germline loops: CDR1 SGHVS, CDR2 FQNEAQ. The CDR3 DNA reads TGTGCCAGCAGCTCAACCAGAGGGTTCCAACCCAATCAGCCCCAGCATTTT. This translates into CASSSTRGFQPNQPQHF.

This sequence joins TRBV6-5 and TRBJ2-7; D may be TRBD2 (6 bases). From germline, CDR1 is MNHEY and CDR2 SVGAGI. Trimming stripped 6 bases from V and 7 bases from J, with 13 bases between. The CDR3 spans 12 residues. CDR3 sequence: CASSRGTGEQYF. The CDR3 DNA is TGTGCCAGCAGCCGCGGGACGGGAGAGCAGTACTTC.

The chain couples TRBV28 to TRBJ2-5; TRBD1 agrees at 9 bases. Losses at the gene ends were 5 bases for V and 5 bases for J; bases not matched to a gene: 9. Germline CDR1 MDHEN, CDR2 SYDVKM. There are 15 residues in the CDR3. The CDR3 protein is CASSATGGSRETQYF. The CDR3 coding sequence is TGTGCCAGCAGTGCCACAGGGGGCTCGAGGGAGACCCAGTACTTC.

The V call is TRBV9, the J call TRBJ2-3, with 11 bases aligning to TRBD2. The CDR3 length is 15 residues. CDR1 and CDR2 (germline): SGDLS, YYNGEE. Trimming took 4 bases from V and 6 from J; bases not matched to a gene: 7. CDR3 in DNA: TGTGCCAGCAGCACTCGGACTAGCGGGTGGGATACGCAGTATTTT. Translated: CASSTRTSGWDTQYF.

The rearrangement uses TRBV19 and TRBJ1-1, with D uncertain. Germline V gives CDR1 LNHDA, CDR2 SQIVND (reference sequence). The CDR3 totals 11 residues. V shed 7 bases and J shed 5 bases, with 8 bases lying between them. CDR3 in DNA: TGTGCCAGTACAGGTTGGACTGAAGCTTTCTTT. Protein sequence: CASTGWTEAFF.

The rearrangement uses TRBV28 and TRBJ1-5; the D is unclear. Trimming removed 6 bases at V and 4 bases at J, with 16 bases between. The CDR3 length is 15 residues. In germline, CDR1 is MDHEN, CDR2 SYDVKM. In DNA form, the CDR3 reads TGTGCCAGCAGCCCCGGGCCAAGCGGAAATCAGCCCCAGCATTTT. Residues: CASSPGPSGNQPQHF. Looking up the rest from reference TRBV28 and TRBJ1-5 gives the full variable domain: DVKVTQSSRYLVKRTGEKVFLECVQDMDHENMFWYRQDPGLGLRLIYFSYDVKMKEKGDIPEGYSVSREKKERFSLILESASTNQTSMYLCASSPGPSGNQPQHFGDGTRLSIL.

The chain has TRBV7-3 and TRBJ1-1; a weak D match, TRBD1 (6 bases). Germline V CDR1 and CDR2: SGHTA, FQGTGA. V was trimmed by 2 bases and J by 0 bases, leaving 7 bases between them. This CDR3 spans 14 amino acids. CDR3 loop: CASSLQGMNTEAFF. The CDR3 DNA is TGTGCCAGCAGCTTACAGGGGATGAACACTGAAGCTTTCTTT.

This rearrangement joins TRBV10-3 to TRBJ2-7; no firm D call. The CDR3 is 14 amino acids. The V gene's germline CDR1 is ENHRY and CDR2 SYGVKD. Trimming left V 6 bases short and J 2 bases short, with 14 bases between. For the CDR3, the DNA is TGTGCCATCAGCCCCGACGACTCGGCCTACGAGCAGTACTTC. Its protein is CAISPDDSAYEQYF.

The chain employs TRBV30 and TRBJ2-7; perhaps TRBD2 as D (6 bases). Germline CDR1 GTSNPN, CDR2 SVGIG (reference sequence). The ends were cut back, 3 bases at V and 0 bases at J, with 15 bases in the middle. The CDR3 has 15 amino acids. As DNA, the CDR3 is TGTGCCTGGAGGCGGGGAGGCGGGTTCTCCTACGAGCAGTACTTC. Translation gives CAWRRGGGFSYEQYF.

The chain is built from TRBV5-1 and TRBJ2-1, with 10 bases matching TRBD2. There are 16 residues in the CDR3. Germline loops: CDR1 SGHRS, CDR2 YFSETQ. With 0 bases clipped from V and 3 bases from J, the junction kept 3 bases outside the gene matches. CDR3 in amino acids: CASSLAGTSVYNEQFF. DNA for the CDR3: TGCGCCAGCAGCTTGGCGGGGACTAGCGTCTACAATGAGCAGTTCTTC.

The chain has TRBV28 and TRBJ2-3; D not certain. Germline CDR1 MDHEN, CDR2 SYDVKM. This CDR3 region has 13 residues. Trimming stripped 8 bases from V and 4 bases from J, with 13 bases between. The CDR3 loop is CASGQGNADTQYF. CDR3 in DNA: TGTGCCAGCGGGCAAGGTAACGCAGATACGCAGTATTTT.

This clone was seen once. The gene calls are TRBV12-5 and TRBJ1-2, with D hard to call. Trimming shortened V by 9 bases and J by 6 bases, and 11 bases separated the two germline ends. Germline V gene data show CDR1 as LGHNT and CDR2 as FRNRAP. The CDR3 totals 11 residues. CDR3 sequence reads: CARGGFDGYTF. CDR3 bases: TGTGCTAGGGGCGGGTTCGATGGCTACACCTTC.

V usage is TRBV3-1 (or the pseudogene TRBV3-2) and J usage is TRBJ2-3; D is undetermined. Germline V CDR1 and CDR2: LGHDT, YNNKEL (reference sequence). The CDR3 sequence is 14 residues long. The V end was cut by 1 base, the J end by 6 bases, with 11 bases between. The CDR3 protein is CASSQVILDDTQYF. The CDR3 nucleotides read TGTGCCAGCAGCCAAGTTATATTAGATGATACGCAGTATTTT.

The J gene is TRBJ1-2, the V gene TRBV7-9; 8 positions agree with TRBD1. Germline-derived CDR1 and CDR2 are SEHNR and FQNEAQ (reference sequence). This CDR3 comprises 14 residues. J was trimmed by 6 bases and V by 1 base; bases with no gene match: 4. CDR3 nucleotide sequence: TGTGCCAGCAGCTTAGACAGGGGGATAAATGGCTACACCTTC. Protein product: CASSLDRGINGYTF.

The chain recombines TRBV15 with TRBJ2-2; D is uncertain. Germline V gene data show CDR1 as LNHNV and CDR2 as YYDKDF (reference sequence). This CDR3 is built from 16 residues. The ends were cut back, 7 bases at V and 4 bases at J, with 19 bases in the middle. CDR3 nucleotide sequence: TGTGCCACCAAATTGGGCCCTATTCAAGTCACCGGGGAGCTGTTTTTT. Its protein is CATKLGPIQVTGELFF.

The J gene is TRBJ2-4, the V gene TRBV7-9; D not certain. V gave up 3 bases and J gave up 7 bases, with 10 bases separating them. The germline V gene has CDR1 SEHNR and CDR2 FQNEAQ (reference sequence). The CDR3 loop spans 13 amino acids. CDR3 loop: CASSLGRMNIQYF. CDR3 DNA: TGTGCCAGCAGCTTGGGCAGGATGAACATTCAGTACTTC.